This TCR beta chain is from a study of blood T cell repertoires in COVID-19. At the level of the study: T cells, B-cell-depleted T cells, or PBMCs supplied cDNA or gDNA.

The study recruited people aged 18 to 89 years across more than 20 US areas. Two negative PCRs, clearance, or symptom resolution were required of recovered Cohort 3 donors. TCRdb's copy holds only in-frame clones and misses some; the assay was immunoSEQ multiplex PCR. The data contain a few hundred thousand clones, around nine tenths of them singletons. The V gene lost 3 bases and the J gene lost 6 bases, with 21 bases spanning the gap. This CDR3 has 17 amino acids. The V gene's germline CDR1 is SGHRS and CDR2 YFSETQ. This rearrangement joins TRBV5-1 to TRBJ2-2, with a possible D match to TRBD1 (5 bases). This receptor was taken from a man aged 30 to 39 who had recovered from COVID-19. Input material: PBMCs or T cells enriched from blood (not recorded which). The CDR3 here is CASSSRPGSPFSGELFF. DNA of the CDR3: TGCGCCAGCAGCTCGAGACCAGGGTCCCCATTTTCCGGGGAGCTGTTTTTT.